This is a list of T cell receptor beta chains from one sample in a study of tumor-infiltrating lymphocytes in oesophageal squamous cell carcinoma. Each CDR3 protein is one row after TCRdb ran MiXCR on the PCR reads. This sample carries around 13,000 distinct CDR3 sequences, 58% of them seen once, and the ten largest clones take approximately 32%. The sequencing input was esophageal tumor tissue. These receptors were taken from a female donor with esophageal squamous cell carcinoma. The CDR3 runs from the conserved cysteine through the conserved F or W. The D gene is left open where the match is weak. Size is stated for part of the rows, as once, few or many counts, or as a class when the clone is expanded.

CDR3 DNA: TGCGCCAGCAGCTTGGAGTCTCAGATCTATGGCTACACCTTC
CDR3 protein: CASSLESQIYGYTF
D gene: NA
clone size: many
V gene: TRBV5-1
J gene: TRBJ1-2

CDR3 DNA: TGTGCCAGCAGCTTAATGTCCGGGTGGGGGACCCAGTACTTC
CDR3 protein: CASSLMSGWGTQYF
D gene: NA
clone size: few
V gene: TRBV7-3
J gene: TRBJ2-5

CDR3 DNA: TGTGCCAGCAGCCCAAAGAGACTTGGGGGGACCTACGAGCAGTACTTC
CDR3 protein: CASSPKRLGGTYEQYF
D gene: NA
clone size: few
V gene: TRBV7-3
J gene: TRBJ2-7

CDR3 DNA: TGTGCCAGCAGTGAACAGTCCGATAATTCACCCCTCCACTTC
CDR3 protein: CASSEQSDNSPLHF
D gene: NA
clone size: NA
V gene: TRBV25-1
J gene: TRBJ2-4

CDR3 DNA: TGTGCCAGCAGCCCCCGCCTTGACAGGGGCGCTGAAGCTTTCTTT
CDR3 protein: CASSPRLDRGAEAFF
D gene: TRBD1
clone size: NA
V gene: TRBV7-8
J gene: TRBJ1-1

CDR3 DNA: TGTGCCAGCAGGATTGGGTTTACTAGCATACAAGAGACCCAGTACTTC
CDR3 protein: CASRIGFTSIQETQYF
D gene: NA
clone size: few
V gene: TRBV7-2
J gene: TRBJ2-5

CDR3 DNA: TGTGCCAGCAGCTTAGTACAAGGGACTAGCAGGGTAGTGTCCTACAATGAGCAGTTCTTC
CDR3 protein: CASSLVQGTSRVVSYNEQFF
D gene: TRBD2
clone size: few
V gene: TRBV7-6
J gene: TRBJ2-1

CDR3 DNA: TGTGCCAGCAGCTTAACTTCCGGACTAGCTAGCGAGACCCAGTACTTC
CDR3 protein: CASSLTSGLASETQYF
D gene: TRBD2
clone size: NA
V gene: TRBV7-3
J gene: TRBJ2-5

CDR3 DNA: TGTGCCAGCAGCTTATTTGGAAGCAATCAGCCCCAGCATTTT
CDR3 protein: CASSLFGSNQPQHF
D gene: NA
clone size: NA
V gene: TRBV7-2
J gene: TRBJ1-5

CDR3 DNA: TGTGCCAGCAGCTTAATTCCAGCCTACAATGAGCAGTTCTTC
CDR3 protein: CASSLIPAYNEQFF
D gene: NA
clone size: NA
V gene: TRBV7-2
J gene: TRBJ2-1